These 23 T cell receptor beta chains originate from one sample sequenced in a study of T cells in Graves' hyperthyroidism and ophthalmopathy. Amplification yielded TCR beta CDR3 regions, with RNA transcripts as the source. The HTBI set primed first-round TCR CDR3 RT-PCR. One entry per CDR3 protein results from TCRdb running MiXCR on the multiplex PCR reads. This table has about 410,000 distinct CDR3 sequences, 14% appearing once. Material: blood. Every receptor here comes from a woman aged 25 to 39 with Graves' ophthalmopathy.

The CDR3 DNA follows: TGTGCCAGTAGGGCCGCAGGGACTAACTATGGCTACACCTTC. Translation: CASRAAGTNYGYTF. The genes are TRBV25-1 and TRBJ1-2; perhaps TRBD1 as D (5 bases). CDR1 and CDR2 (germline): MGHDK, SYGVNS. The CDR3 has 14 residues. Trimming removed 9 bases from V and 0 bases from J, with 14 bases in between.

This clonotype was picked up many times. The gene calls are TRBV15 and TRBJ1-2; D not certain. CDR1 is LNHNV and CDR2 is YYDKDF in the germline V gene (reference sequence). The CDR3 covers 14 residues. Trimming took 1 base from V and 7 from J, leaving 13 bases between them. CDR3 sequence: CATSRGGYPGGYTF. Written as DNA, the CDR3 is TGTGCCACCAGCAGAGGTGGCTACCCCGGTGGCTACACCTTC. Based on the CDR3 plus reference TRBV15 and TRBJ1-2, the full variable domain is DAMVIQNPRYQVTQFGKPVTLSCSQTLNHNVMYWYQQKSSQAPKLLFHYYDKDFNNEADTPDNFQSRRPNTSFCFLDIRSPGLGDTAMYLCATSRGGYPGGYTFGSGTRLTVV.

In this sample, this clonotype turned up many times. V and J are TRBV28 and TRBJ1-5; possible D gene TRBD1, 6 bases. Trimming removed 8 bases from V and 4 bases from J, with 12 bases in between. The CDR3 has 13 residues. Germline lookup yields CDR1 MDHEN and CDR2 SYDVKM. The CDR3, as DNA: TGTGCCAGCCTCGGACAGTTGAATCAGCCCCAGCATTTT. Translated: CASLGQLNQPQHF. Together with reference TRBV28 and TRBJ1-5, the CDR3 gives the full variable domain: DVKVTQSSRYLVKRTGEKVFLECVQDMDHENMFWYRQDPGLGLRLIYFSYDVKMKEKGDIPEGYSVSREKKERFSLILESASTNQTSMYLCASLGQLNQPQHFGDGTRLSIL.

CDR3 sequence reads: CASSSGQSKSVRNEQFF. CDR3 nucleotides: TGTGCCAGCAGTTCCGGACAGTCAAAATCCGTCCGCAATGAGCAGTTCTTC. The chain couples TRBV28 to TRBJ2-1; D might be TRBD1 (6 bases). This CDR3 is 17 amino acids long. The V end was cut by 4 bases, the J end by 6 bases, with 22 bases between. CDR1 is MDHEN and CDR2 is SYDVKM in the germline V gene.

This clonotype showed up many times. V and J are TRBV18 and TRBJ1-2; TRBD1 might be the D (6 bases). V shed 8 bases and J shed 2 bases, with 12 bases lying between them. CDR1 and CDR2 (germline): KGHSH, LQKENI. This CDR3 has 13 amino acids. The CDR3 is CASAGTSNYGYTF. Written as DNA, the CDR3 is TGTGCCAGCGCCGGGACATCGAACTATGGCTACACCTTC.

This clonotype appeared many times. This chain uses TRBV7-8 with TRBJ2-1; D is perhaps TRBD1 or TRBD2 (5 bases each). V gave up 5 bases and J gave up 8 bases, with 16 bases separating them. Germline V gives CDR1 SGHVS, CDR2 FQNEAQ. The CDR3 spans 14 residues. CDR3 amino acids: CASSLGTVWYEQFF. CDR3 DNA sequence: TGTGCCAGCAGCCTAGGGACCGTTTGGTATGAGCAGTTCTTC. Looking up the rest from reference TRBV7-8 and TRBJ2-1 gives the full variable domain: GAGVSQSPRYKVAKRGQDVALRCDPISGHVSLFWYQQALGQGPEFLTYFQNEAQLDKSGLPSDRFFAERPEGSVSTLKIQRTQQEDSAVYLCASSLGTVWYEQFFGPGTRLTVL.

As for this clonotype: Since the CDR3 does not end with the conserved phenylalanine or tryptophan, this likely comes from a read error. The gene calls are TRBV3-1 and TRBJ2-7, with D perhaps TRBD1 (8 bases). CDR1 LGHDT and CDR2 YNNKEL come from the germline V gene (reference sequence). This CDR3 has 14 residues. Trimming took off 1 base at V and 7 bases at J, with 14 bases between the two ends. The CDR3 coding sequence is TGTGCCAGCAGCCAAGGATACAGGGGGGGGGAGCAGTACCTC. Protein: CASSQGYRGGEQYL.

The CDR3 bases are TGTGCCAGCAGCCGGGGATCGAGATCGCAGTTCTTC. The encoded protein is CASSRGSRSQFF. This chain joins TRBV7-9 and TRBJ2-1, with D possibly TRBD2 on 5 matching bases. The CDR3 runs 12 residues. Germline V lookup: CDR1 SEHNR, CDR2 FQNEAQ (reference sequence). The V gene lost 5 bases and the J gene lost 12 bases, with 14 bases spanning the gap.

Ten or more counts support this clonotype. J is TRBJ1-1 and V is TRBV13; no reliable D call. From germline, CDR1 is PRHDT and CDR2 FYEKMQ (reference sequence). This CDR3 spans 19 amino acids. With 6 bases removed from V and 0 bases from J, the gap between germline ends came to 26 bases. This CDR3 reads CASSYKKWTAAVMNTEAFF. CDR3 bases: TGTGCCAGCAGTTATAAGAAGTGGACTGCCGCCGTAATGAACACTGAAGCTTTCTTT.

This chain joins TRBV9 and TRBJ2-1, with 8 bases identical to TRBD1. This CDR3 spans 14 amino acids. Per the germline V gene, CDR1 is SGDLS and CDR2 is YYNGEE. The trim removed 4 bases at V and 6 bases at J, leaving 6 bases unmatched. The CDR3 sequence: CASSISTGVNEQFF. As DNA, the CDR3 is TGTGCCAGCAGCATATCGACAGGGGTCAATGAGCAGTTCTTC.

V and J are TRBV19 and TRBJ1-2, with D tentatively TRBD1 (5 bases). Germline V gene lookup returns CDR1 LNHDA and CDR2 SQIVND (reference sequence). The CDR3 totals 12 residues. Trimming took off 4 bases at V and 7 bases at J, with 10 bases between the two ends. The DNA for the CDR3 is TGTGCCAGTAGTAAAATGACAGTTGGCTACACCTTC. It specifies CASSKMTVGYTF.

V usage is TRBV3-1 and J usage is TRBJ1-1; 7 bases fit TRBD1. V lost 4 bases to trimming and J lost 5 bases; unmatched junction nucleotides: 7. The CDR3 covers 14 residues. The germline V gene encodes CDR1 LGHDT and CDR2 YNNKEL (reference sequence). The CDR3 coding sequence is TGTGCCAGCAGCCCTGCGACAGGGCCGACTGAAGCTTTCTTT. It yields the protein CASSPATGPTEAFF. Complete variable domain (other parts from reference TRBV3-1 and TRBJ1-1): DTAVSQTPKYLVTQMGNDKSIKCEQNLGHDTMYWYKQDSKKFLKIMFSYNNKELIINETVPNRFSPKSPDKAHLNLHINSLELGDSAVYFCASSPATGPTEAFFGQGTRLTVV.

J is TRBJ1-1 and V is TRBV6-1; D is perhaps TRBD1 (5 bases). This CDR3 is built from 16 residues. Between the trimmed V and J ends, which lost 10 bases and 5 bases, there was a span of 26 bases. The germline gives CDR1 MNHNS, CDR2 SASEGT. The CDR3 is CAITRPGTYTTTEAFF. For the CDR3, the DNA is TGTGCCATTACACGGCCTGGGACCTATACCACGACTGAAGCTTTCTTT.

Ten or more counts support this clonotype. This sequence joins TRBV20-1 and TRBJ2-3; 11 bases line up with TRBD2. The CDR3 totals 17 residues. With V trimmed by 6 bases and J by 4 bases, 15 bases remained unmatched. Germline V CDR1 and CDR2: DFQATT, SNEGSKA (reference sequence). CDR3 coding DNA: TGCAGTGCGGGCGTTAGCGGGGGGGCCTTCAGGCCAGATACGCAGTATTTT. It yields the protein CSAGVSGGAFRPDTQYF.

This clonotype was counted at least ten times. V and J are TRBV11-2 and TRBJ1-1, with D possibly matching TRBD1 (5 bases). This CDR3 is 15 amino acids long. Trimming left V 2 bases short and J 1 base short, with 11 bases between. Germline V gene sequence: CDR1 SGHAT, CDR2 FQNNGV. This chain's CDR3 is CASSLRRGRNTEAFF. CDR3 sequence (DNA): TGTGCCAGCAGCTTACGGCGGGGGAGGAACACTGAAGCTTTCTTT.

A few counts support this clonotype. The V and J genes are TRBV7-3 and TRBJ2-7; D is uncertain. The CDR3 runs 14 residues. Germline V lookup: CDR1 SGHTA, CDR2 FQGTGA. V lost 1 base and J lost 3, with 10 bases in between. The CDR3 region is CASSLKVIDYEQYF. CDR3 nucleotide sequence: TGTGCCAGCAGCTTAAAAGTGATTGACTACGAGCAGTACTTC. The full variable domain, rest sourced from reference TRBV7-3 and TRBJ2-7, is GAGVSQTPSNKVTEKGKYVELRCDPISGHTALYWYRQSLGQGPEFLIYFQGTGAADDSGLPNDRFFAVRPEGSVSTLKIQRTERGDSAVYLCASSLKVIDYEQYFGPGTRLTVT.

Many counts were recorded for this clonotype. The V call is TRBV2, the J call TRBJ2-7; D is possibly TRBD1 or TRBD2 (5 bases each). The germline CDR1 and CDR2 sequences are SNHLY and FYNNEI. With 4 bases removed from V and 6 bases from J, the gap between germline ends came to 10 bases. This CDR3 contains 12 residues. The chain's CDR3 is CASSGGEIEQYF. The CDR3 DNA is TGTGCCAGCAGTGGAGGGGAAATCGAGCAGTACTTC.

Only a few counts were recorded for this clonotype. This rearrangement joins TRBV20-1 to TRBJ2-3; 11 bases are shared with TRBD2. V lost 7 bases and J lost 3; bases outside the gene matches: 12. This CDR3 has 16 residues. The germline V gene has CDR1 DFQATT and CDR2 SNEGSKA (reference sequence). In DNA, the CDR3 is TGCAGTGGGATGACTCCTGGACTAGCGGGTACAGATACGCAGTATTTT. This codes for CSGMTPGLAGTDTQYF.

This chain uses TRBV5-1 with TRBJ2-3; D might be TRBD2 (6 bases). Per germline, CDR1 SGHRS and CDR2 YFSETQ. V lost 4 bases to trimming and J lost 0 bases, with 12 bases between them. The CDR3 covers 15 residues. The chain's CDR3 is CASSAGTQSTDTQYF. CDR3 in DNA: TGCGCCAGCAGCGCCGGGACTCAAAGCACAGATACGCAGTATTTT.

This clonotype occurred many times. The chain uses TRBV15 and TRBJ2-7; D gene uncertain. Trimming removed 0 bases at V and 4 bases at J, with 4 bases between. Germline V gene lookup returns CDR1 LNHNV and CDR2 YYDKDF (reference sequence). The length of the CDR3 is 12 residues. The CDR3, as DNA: TGTGCCACCAGCAGAGATCGGTACGAGCAGTACTTC. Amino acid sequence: CATSRDRYEQYF.

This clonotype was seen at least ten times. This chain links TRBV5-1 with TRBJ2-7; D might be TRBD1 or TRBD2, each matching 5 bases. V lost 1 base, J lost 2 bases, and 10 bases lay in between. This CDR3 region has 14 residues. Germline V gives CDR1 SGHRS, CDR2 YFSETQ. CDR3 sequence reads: CASSLFGGAYEQYF. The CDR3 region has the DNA TGCGCCAGCAGCTTGTTTGGGGGTGCCTACGAGCAGTACTTC.

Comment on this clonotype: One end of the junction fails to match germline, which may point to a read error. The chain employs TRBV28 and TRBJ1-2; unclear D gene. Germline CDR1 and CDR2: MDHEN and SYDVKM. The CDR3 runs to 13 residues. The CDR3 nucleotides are TGTGCCAGCAGTCAACAGACTAACCATGGCTACACCTTC. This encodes CASSQQTNHGYTF.

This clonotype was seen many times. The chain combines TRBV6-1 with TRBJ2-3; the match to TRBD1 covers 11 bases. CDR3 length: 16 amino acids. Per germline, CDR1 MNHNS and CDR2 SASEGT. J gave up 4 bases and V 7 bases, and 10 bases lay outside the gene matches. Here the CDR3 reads CASTRKDRGRPDTQYF. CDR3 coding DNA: TGTGCCAGCACCAGAAAGGACAGGGGGCGCCCAGATACGCAGTATTTT.